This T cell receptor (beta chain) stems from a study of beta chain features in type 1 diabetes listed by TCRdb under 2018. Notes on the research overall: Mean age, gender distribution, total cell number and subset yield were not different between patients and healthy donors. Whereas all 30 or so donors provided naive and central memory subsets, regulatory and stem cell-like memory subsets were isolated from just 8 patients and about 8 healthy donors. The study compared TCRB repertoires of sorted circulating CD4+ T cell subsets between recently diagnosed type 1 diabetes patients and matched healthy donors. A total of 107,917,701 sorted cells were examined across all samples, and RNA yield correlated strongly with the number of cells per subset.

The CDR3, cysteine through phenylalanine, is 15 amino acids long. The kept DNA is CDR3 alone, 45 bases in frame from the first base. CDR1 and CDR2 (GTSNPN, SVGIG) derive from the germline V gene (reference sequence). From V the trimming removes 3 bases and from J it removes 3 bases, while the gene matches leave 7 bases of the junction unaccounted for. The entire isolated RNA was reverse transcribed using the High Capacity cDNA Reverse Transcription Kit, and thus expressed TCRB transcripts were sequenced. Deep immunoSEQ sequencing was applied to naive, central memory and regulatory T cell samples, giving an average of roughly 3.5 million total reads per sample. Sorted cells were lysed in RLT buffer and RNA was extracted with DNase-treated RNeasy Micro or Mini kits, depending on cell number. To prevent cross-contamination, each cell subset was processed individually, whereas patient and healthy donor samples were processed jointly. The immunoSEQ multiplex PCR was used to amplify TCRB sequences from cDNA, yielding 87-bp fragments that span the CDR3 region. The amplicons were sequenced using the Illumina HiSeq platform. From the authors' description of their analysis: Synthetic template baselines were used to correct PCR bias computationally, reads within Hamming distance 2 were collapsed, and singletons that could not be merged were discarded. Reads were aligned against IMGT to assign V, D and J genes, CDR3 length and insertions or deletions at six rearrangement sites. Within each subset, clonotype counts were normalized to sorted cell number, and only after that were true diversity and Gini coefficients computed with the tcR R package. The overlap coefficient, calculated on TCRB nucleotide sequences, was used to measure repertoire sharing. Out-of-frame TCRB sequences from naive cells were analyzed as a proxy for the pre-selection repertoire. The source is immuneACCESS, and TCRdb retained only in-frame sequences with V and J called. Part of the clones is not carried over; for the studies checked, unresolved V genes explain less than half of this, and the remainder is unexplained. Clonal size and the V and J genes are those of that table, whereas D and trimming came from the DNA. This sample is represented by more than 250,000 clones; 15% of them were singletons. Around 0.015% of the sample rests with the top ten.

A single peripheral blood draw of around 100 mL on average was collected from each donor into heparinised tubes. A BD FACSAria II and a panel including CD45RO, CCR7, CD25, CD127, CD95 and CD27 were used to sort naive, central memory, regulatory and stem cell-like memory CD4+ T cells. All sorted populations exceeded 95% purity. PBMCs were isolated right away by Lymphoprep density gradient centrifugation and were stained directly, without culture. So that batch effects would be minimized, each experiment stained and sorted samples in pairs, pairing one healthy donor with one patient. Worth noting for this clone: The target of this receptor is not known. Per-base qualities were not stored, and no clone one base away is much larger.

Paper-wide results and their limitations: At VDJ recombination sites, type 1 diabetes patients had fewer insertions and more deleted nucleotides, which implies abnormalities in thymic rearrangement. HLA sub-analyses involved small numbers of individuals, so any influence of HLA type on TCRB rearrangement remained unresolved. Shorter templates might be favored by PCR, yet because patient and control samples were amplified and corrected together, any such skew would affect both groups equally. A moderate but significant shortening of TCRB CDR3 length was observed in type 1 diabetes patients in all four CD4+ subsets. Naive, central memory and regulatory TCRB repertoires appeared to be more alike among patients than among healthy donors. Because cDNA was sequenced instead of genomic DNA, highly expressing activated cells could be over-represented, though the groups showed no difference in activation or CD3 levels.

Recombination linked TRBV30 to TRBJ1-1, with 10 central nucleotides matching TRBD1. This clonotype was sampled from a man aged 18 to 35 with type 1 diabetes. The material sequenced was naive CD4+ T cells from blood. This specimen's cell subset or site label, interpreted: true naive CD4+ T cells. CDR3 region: CAWRGPGTGDTEAFF. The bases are TGTGCCTGGAGGGGCCCGGGGACAGGGGACACTGAAGCTTTCTTT.